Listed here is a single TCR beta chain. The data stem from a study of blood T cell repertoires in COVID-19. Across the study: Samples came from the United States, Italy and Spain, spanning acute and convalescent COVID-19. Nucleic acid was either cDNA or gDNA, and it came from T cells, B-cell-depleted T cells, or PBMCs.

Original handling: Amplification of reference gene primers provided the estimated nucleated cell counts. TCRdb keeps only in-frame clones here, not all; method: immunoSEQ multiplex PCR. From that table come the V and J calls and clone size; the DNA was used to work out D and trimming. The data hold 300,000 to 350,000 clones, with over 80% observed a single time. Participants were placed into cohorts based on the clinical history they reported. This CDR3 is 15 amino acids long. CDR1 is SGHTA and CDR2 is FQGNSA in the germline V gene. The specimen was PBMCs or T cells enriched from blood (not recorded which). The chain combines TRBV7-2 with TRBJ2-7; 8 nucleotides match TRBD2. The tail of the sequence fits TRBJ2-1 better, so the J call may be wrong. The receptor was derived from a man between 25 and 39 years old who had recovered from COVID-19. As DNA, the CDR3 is TGTGCCAGCAGCCAGAGCGGGGGATCCTACAATGAGCAGTTCTTC. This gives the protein CASSQSGGSYNEQFF.